The 31 T cell receptor beta chains given below trace back to one sample, sequenced in a study of CD8+ T cells in alopecia areata. Sequencing relied on a cDNA template that was reverse transcribed from extracted RNA. TCRdb keeps only in-frame clones here, not all; method: immunoSEQ multiplex PCR. The table shows about 140,000 clones, with around 54% occurring only once. What was sequenced was CD4+ T cells sorted from blood. The receptor set was obtained from a human donor in good health.

CDR3 nucleotide sequence: TGTGCCAGCAGTGAAGGGACTGTGGAGACCCAGTACTTC. Its protein is CASSEGTVETQYF. The chain is built from TRBV2 and TRBJ2-5; D is perhaps TRBD2 (5 bases). V lost 1 base and J lost 5, with 8 bases in between. CDR3 length equals 13 residues. CDR1 and CDR2 (germline): SNHLY, FYNNEI.

In its sample, this clone was seen once. CDR3 in DNA: TGCGCCAGCAGCTTTTTTGGGTCAGCGGGAGGCACCGGGGAGCTGTTTTTT. Translating gives CASSFFGSAGGTGELFF. The rearrangement uses TRBV5-1 and TRBJ2-2; 9 nucleotides align to TRBD2. Unmatched junction bases numbered 9, after V lost 2 bases and J lost 4 bases. The V gene's germline CDR1 is SGHRS and CDR2 YFSETQ. This CDR3 is built from 17 residues.

The rearrangement uses TRBV7-9 and TRBJ1-2, with 7 bases that match TRBD1. Trimming at V came to 5 bases and at J to 8 bases, leaving 17 bases not matched to a gene. The germline gives CDR1 SEHNR, CDR2 FQNEAQ (reference sequence). The CDR3 sequence is 16 residues long. The CDR3 region is CASSTYRGRLGEGYTF. For the CDR3, the DNA is TGTGCCAGCAGCACCTACAGGGGACGCCTTGGGGAGGGCTACACCTTC.

The V call is TRBV30, the J call TRBJ1-1, with D perhaps matching TRBD1 (5 bases). CDR3 length equals 14 residues. Deletions cut 2 bases from V and 5 bases from J, with 15 bases between. Germline V gene data show CDR1 as GTSNPN and CDR2 as SVGIG (reference sequence). The CDR3: CAWSTGLSETEAFF. The CDR3, as DNA: TGTGCCTGGAGTACAGGCCTTTCGGAGACTGAAGCTTTCTTT.

The chain links TRBV7-2 to TRBJ1-2; D unresolved. The CDR3 is 16 amino acids. V dropped 2 bases and J dropped 8 bases, with 21 bases sitting between them. The germline V gene has CDR1 SGHTA and CDR2 FQGNSA. The CDR3 region is CASSLTQIGRLHGYTF. The CDR3 DNA sequence: TGTGCCAGCAGCTTAACCCAGATCGGTCGGCTACACGGCTACACCTTC.

The J gene is TRBJ2-6, the V gene TRBV25-1; D is ambiguous. Per the germline V gene, CDR1 is MGHDK and CDR2 is SYGVNS. The ends were cut back, 0 bases at V and 2 bases at J, with 5 bases in the middle. The CDR3 has 15 amino acids. The CDR3 DNA sequence: TGTGCCAGCAGTGAATACCGGGCTGGGGCCAACGTCCTGACTTTC. Translated, it gives CASSEYRAGANVLTF.

This chain links TRBV7-9 with TRBJ1-2; no definite D call. Trimming removed 3 bases at V and 7 bases at J, with 18 bases between. The CDR3 totals 15 residues. Germline V CDR1 and CDR2: SEHNR, FQNEAQ (reference sequence). CDR3 bases: TGTGCCAGCAGCTTCTATTCAGGAGGCTCTCGTGGCTACACCTTC. It yields the protein CASSFYSGGSRGYTF.

The chain combines TRBV2 with TRBJ2-7; 7 nucleotides line up with TRBD2. This CDR3 has 14 amino acids. With 10 bases clipped from V and 0 bases from J, the junction kept 9 bases outside the gene matches. Germline CDR1 is SNHLY and CDR2 is FYNNEI. The CDR3 loop is CATAAGQGSYEQYF. The CDR3 DNA follows: TGTGCCACCGCAGCGGGGCAAGGCTCCTACGAGCAGTACTTC.

This clone was recorded once. The rearrangement links TRBV11-2 to TRBJ2-1, with 10 positions matching TRBD2. In germline, CDR1 is SGHAT, CDR2 FQNNGV. V trimming: 3 bases; J trimming: 4 bases; junction bases outside the gene matches: 3. CDR3 length equals 15 residues. The CDR3 loop reads CASSFTSGDYNEQFF. DNA of the CDR3: TGTGCCAGCAGCTTTACTAGCGGGGATTACAATGAGCAGTTCTTC.

The V call is TRBV6-5, the J call TRBJ2-5; D is uncertain. This CDR3 comprises 11 residues. Germline V gene lookup returns CDR1 MNHEY and CDR2 SVGAGI. The V and J ends lost 4 bases and 7 bases respectively, with 7 bases between them. CDR3 nucleotide sequence: TGTGCCAGCAGTTGGGTAGGGACCCAGTACTTC. Protein: CASSWVGTQYF.

This clone was seen a few times. Written as DNA, the CDR3 is TGTGCCAGCAGCTTTTCAGGGGAAGAGACCCAGTACTTC. Translated, it gives CASSFSGEETQYF. The chain employs TRBV7-8 and TRBJ2-5, with D perhaps TRBD1 (6 bases). V lost 3 bases, J lost 3 bases, and 8 bases lay in between. Germline V gene lookup returns CDR1 SGHVS and CDR2 FQNEAQ. The CDR3 totals 13 residues.

V usage is TRBV7-2 and J usage is TRBJ2-5, with 7 bases that match TRBD1. Germline V gene lookup returns CDR1 SGHTA and CDR2 FQGNSA. The junction had 9 bases not matched to a gene; V was cut back by 5 bases and J by 3 bases. This CDR3 has 15 residues. CDR3 sequence: CASSLVTGTEETQYF. As DNA, the CDR3 is TGTGCCAGCAGCCTGGTGACAGGGACGGAAGAGACCCAGTACTTC.

The J gene is TRBJ2-7, the V gene TRBV18, with 8 bases matching TRBD1. CDR3 length equals 14 residues. V shed 5 bases, J shed 3 bases, and the junction held 6 bases outside the gene matches. CDR1 is KGHSH, CDR2 LQKENI, per germline. CDR3 region: CASSAGTGDYEQYF. The CDR3 bases are TGTGCCAGCTCAGCCGGGACAGGAGACTACGAGCAGTACTTC.

This rearrangement joins TRBV6-1 to TRBJ1-5; the D is unclear. V was pared by 6 bases and J by 2 bases, with 14 bases between. Germline V CDR1 and CDR2: MNHNS, SASEGT. The length of the CDR3 is 15 residues. CDR3 bases: TGTGCCAGCAGCTCTCTCCCGCCAGGCAATCAGCCCCAGCATTTT. As protein: CASSSLPPGNQPQHF.

This CDR3 is CASSTLGPQHF. DNA of the CDR3: TGTGCCAGTAGTACTCTCGGGCCCCAGCATTTT. V and J are TRBV19 and TRBJ1-5; the D is unclear. Germline CDR1 reads LNHDA; CDR2 reads SQIVND (reference sequence). There are 11 residues in the CDR3. Trimming removed 4 bases at V and 9 bases at J, with 7 bases between.

This clone was seen a few times. J is TRBJ1-1 and V is TRBV29-1; weak D call: TRBD1 (6 bases). Germline loops: CDR1 SQVTM, CDR2 ANQGSEA. The CDR3 covers 13 residues. Trimming stripped 4 bases from V and 0 bases from J, with 9 bases between. CDR3 region: CSVVGQLNTEAFF. Here the CDR3 DNA reads TGCAGCGTTGTTGGACAGCTGAACACTGAAGCTTTCTTT.

V and J are TRBV2 and TRBJ1-4; D gene ambiguous. This CDR3 has 10 amino acids. Trimming pared 11 bases from V and 7 bases from J, leaving 8 bases between. Per germline, CDR1 SNHLY and CDR2 FYNNEI. DNA of the CDR3: TGTGCCGCCCAGCTTGAAAAACTGTTTTTT. Encoded protein: CAAQLEKLFF.

This chain links TRBV7-9 with TRBJ2-7; 10 bases align to TRBD1. The CDR3 length is 14 residues. V lost 5 bases, J lost 2 bases, and 3 bases stayed unmatched. Germline V gene sequence: CDR1 SEHNR, CDR2 FQNEAQ (reference sequence). In DNA form, the CDR3 reads TGTGCCAGCAGCCCCGGGACAGGGGCCTACGAGCAGTACTTC. Translated: CASSPGTGAYEQYF.

The J gene is TRBJ2-1, the V gene TRBV18; D unclear. The CDR3 spans 15 residues. Deletions cut 0 bases from V and 5 bases from J, with 11 bases between. Germline lookup yields CDR1 KGHSH and CDR2 LQKENI. CDR3 sequence reads: CASSPPRFQDNEQFF. The CDR3, as DNA: TGTGCCAGCTCACCACCAAGGTTTCAAGACAATGAGCAGTTCTTC.

The chain joins TRBV29-1 to TRBJ2-5; no definite D call. CDR1 and CDR2 (germline): SQVTM, ANQGSEA. The V and J ends lost 3 bases and 5 bases respectively, with 13 bases between them. The CDR3 totals 13 residues. The CDR3 spells CSVDVGTMETQYF. For the CDR3, the DNA is TGCAGCGTTGACGTCGGTACGATGGAGACCCAGTACTTC. Supplemented by reference TRBV29-1 and TRBJ2-5, the full variable domain reads SAVISQKPSRDICQRGTSLTIQCQVDSQVTMMFWYRQQPGQSLTLIATANQGSEATYESGFVIDKFPISRPNLTFSTLTVSNMSPEDSSIYLCSVDVGTMETQYFGPGTRLLVL.

The chain is built from TRBV6-5 and TRBJ1-1, with D uncertain. Germline CDR1 MNHEY, CDR2 SVGAGI. The V end was cut by 0 bases, the J end by 4 bases, with 9 bases between. This CDR3 comprises 14 residues. DNA for the CDR3: TGTGCCAGCAGTTACTCGGGCAGCGGCACTGAAGCTTTCTTT. Protein sequence: CASSYSGSGTEAFF.

The rearrangement uses TRBV28 and TRBJ2-1, with D tentatively TRBD2 (6 bases). Germline CDR1 is MDHEN and CDR2 is SYDVKM. Trimming shortened V by 5 bases and J by 15 bases, and 14 bases separated the two germline ends. The CDR3 runs to 11 residues. The CDR3 loop reads CASSRDFRMFF. CDR3 sequence (DNA): TGTGCCAGCAGTCGGGACTTCCGGATGTTCTTC.

The chain joins TRBV19 to TRBJ1-5; TRBD1 agrees at 8 bases. Germline assignment: CDR1 LNHDA and CDR2 SQIVND (reference sequence). The CDR3 runs to 13 residues. J gave up 9 bases and V 6 bases, and 7 bases lay outside the gene matches. The CDR3 coding sequence is TGTGCCAGTAGCCAAAACAGGGGGTCGCCCCAGCATTTT. Translating it yields CASSQNRGSPQHF. Together with reference TRBV19 and TRBJ1-5, the CDR3 gives the full variable domain: DGGITQSPKYLFRKEGQNVTLSCEQNLNHDAMYWYRQDPGQGLRLIYYSQIVNDFQKGDIAEGYSVSREKKESFPLTVTSAQKNPTAFYLCASSQNRGSPQHFGDGTRLSIL.

This chain links TRBV2 with TRBJ1-1, with D hard to call. Trimming removed 8 bases at V and 3 bases at J, with 10 bases between. The CDR3 runs to 12 residues. CDR1 SNHLY and CDR2 FYNNEI come from the germline V gene. CDR3 loop: CASGSQDTEAFF. The CDR3 nucleotides are TGTGCCAGCGGTTCCCAGGACACTGAAGCTTTCTTT.

This clone was found a few times. The J gene is TRBJ1-2, the V gene TRBV6-5; weak D call: TRBD1 (5 bases). Germline assignment: CDR1 MNHEY and CDR2 SVGAGI. Trimming shortened V by 1 base and J by 2 bases, and 11 bases separated the two germline ends. The CDR3 consists of 15 residues. The CDR3 region has the DNA TGTGCCAGCAGTTACTTCGTCCAGGGCAACTATGGCTACACCTTC. Translation gives CASSYFVQGNYGYTF.

The rearrangement links TRBV7-3 to TRBJ2-1; D not resolved. This CDR3 spans 11 amino acids. CDR1 is SGHTA and CDR2 is FQGTGA in the germline V gene. V gave up 5 bases and J gave up 6 bases, with 5 bases separating them. The CDR3 bases are TGTGCCAGCAGCAGTGGCAATGAGCAGTTCTTC. Translating it yields CASSSGNEQFF. Drawing the rest from reference TRBV7-3 and TRBJ2-1, the complete variable domain is GAGVSQTPSNKVTEKGKYVELRCDPISGHTALYWYRQSLGQGPEFLIYFQGTGAADDSGLPNDRFFAVRPEGSVSTLKIQRTERGDSAVYLCASSSGNEQFFGPGTRLTVL.

V usage is TRBV7-6 and J usage is TRBJ2-7; 9 positions match TRBD1. The CDR3 contains 15 residues. V shed 1 base and J 7 bases; nucleotides not matched to a gene: 8. CDR1 and CDR2 from the germline V gene are SGHVS and FNYEAQ. CDR3 region: CASSLGSTGGGEQYF. Here the CDR3 DNA reads TGTGCCAGCAGCTTAGGTTCGACAGGGGGTGGTGAGCAGTACTTC.

The chain is built from TRBV6-5 and TRBJ2-7, with D possibly TRBD2 on 6 matching bases. Trimming shortened V by 2 bases and J by 2 bases, and 10 bases separated the two germline ends. This CDR3 has 14 amino acids. Germline V lookup: CDR1 MNHEY, CDR2 SVGAGI. The CDR3 coding sequence is TGTGCCAGCAGTTACCAGGGACTGACCTACGAGCAGTACTTC. This codes for CASSYQGLTYEQYF.

The chain joins TRBV28 to TRBJ1-2; tentatively, D is TRBD1 (5 bases). The CDR3 contains 13 residues. The ends were cut back, 7 bases at V and 8 bases at J, with 17 bases in the middle. Germline V CDR1 and CDR2: MDHEN, SYDVKM. The CDR3 here is CASIPGGVGGYTF. CDR3 nucleotide sequence: TGTGCCAGCATACCGGGAGGGGTGGGAGGCTACACCTTC.

About this clone: At one end, the junction sequence differs from germline, possibly due to a read error. The chain combines TRBV7-7 with TRBJ2-5; 10 nucleotides align to TRBD1. Germline CDR1 is SSHAT and CDR2 is FNYEAQ (reference sequence). The CDR3 is 16 residues long. In DNA, the CDR3 is TGTGCTAGCAGCTTAATGGGACAGGGGATTCCAGAGACCCAGTACTTC. It specifies CASSLMGQGIPETQYF.

Regarding this clone: This same CDR3 is encoded by further DNA sequences in the sample. J is TRBJ1-2 and V is TRBV5-6; D ambiguous. With 2 bases removed from V and 2 bases from J, the gap between germline ends came to 7 bases. The CDR3 is 13 amino acids. The germline gives CDR1 SGHDT, CDR2 YYEEEE. The CDR3 nucleotides read TGTGCCAGCAGCTTAGGGCAGAACTATGGCTACACCTTC. It codes for CASSLGQNYGYTF. Complete variable domain (other parts from reference TRBV5-6 and TRBJ1-2): DAGVTQSPTHLIKTRGQQVTLRCSPKSGHDTVSWYQQALGQGPQFIFQYYEEEERQRGNFPDRFSGHQFPNYSSELNVNALLLGDSALYLCASSLGQNYGYTFGSGTRLTVV.